The present entry profiles one TCR beta chain with its context. Individuals aged about 18 to 89 years were recruited from roughly 22 US areas. Clinical histories supplied by participants themselves formed the basis of cohort assignment. Produced via immunoSEQ multiplex PCR; TCRdb's table is partial and in-frame only. The sample includes around 250,000 clones, about 88% seen only once; the top ten take approximately 1.6%. V lost 4 bases and J lost 6, with 16 bases in between. The CDR3 runs to 14 residues. From germline, CDR1 is SGHDT and CDR2 YYEEEE. These data come from a study of blood T cell repertoires in COVID-19. Study details: COVID-19 samples, acute and convalescent, were from the United States, Italy and Spain. T cells, B-cell-depleted T cells, or PBMCs provided the cDNA or gDNA that served as material.

The chain employs TRBV5-6 and TRBJ1-1, with D unresolved. This TCR derives from a woman aged 45-65 years who had recovered from COVID-19. The sample consisted of PBMCs or T cells enriched from blood (not recorded which). CDR3 in amino acids: CASSPPNRFAEAFF. The CDR3 bases are TGTGCCAGCAGCCCGCCTAACCGGTTCGCTGAAGCTTTCTTT.